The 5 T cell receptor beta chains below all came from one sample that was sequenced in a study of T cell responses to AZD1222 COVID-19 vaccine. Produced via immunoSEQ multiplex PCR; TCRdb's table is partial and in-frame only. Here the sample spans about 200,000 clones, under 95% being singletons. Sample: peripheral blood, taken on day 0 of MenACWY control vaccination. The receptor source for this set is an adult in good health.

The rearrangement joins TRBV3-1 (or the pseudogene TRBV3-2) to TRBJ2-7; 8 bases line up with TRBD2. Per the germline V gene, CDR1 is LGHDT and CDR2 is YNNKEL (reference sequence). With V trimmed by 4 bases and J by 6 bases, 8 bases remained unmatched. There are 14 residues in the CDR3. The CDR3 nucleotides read TGTGCCAGCAGCCCATATAGGACTAGCCGCGAGCAGTACTTC. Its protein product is CASSPYRTSREQYF.

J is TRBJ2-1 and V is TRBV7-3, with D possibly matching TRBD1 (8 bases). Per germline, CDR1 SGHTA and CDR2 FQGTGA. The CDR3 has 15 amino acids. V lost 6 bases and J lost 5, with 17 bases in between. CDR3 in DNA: TGTGCCAGCAGTTTCTACAGGGGGGGTGACAATGAGCAGTTCTTC. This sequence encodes CASSFYRGGDNEQFF. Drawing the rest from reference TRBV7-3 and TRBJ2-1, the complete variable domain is GAGVSQTPSNKVTEKGKYVELRCDPISGHTALYWYRQSLGQGPEFLIYFQGTGAADDSGLPNDRFFAVRPEGSVSTLKIQRTERGDSAVYLCASSFYRGGDNEQFFGPGTRLTVL.

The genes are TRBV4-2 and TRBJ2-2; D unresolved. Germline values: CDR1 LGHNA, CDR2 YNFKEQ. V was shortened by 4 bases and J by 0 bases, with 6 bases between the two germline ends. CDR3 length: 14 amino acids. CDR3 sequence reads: CASSPVPNTGELFF. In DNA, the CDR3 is TGTGCCAGCAGCCCGGTCCCGAACACCGGGGAGCTGTTTTTT.

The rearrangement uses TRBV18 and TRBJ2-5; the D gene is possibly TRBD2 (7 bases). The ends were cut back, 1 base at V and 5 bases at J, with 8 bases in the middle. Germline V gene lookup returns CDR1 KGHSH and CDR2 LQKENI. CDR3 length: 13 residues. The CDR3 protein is CASSPQGGETQYF. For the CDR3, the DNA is TGTGCCAGCTCACCACAGGGGGGGGAGACCCAGTACTTC. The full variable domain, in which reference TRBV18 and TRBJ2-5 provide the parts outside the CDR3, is NAGVMQNPRHLVRRRGQEARLRCSPMKGHSHVYWYRQLPEEGLKFMVYLQKENIIDESGMPKERFSAEFPKEGPSILRIQQVVRGDSAAYFCASSPQGGETQYFGPGTRLLVL.

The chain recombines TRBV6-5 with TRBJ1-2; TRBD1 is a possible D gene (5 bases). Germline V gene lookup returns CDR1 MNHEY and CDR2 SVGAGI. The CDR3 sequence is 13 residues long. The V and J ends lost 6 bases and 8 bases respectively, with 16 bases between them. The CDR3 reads CASSSPRAPGYTF. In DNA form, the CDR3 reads TGTGCCAGCAGCTCCCCCAGGGCGCCAGGCTACACCTTC.